A single sample is the source of the 8 T cell receptor beta chains below, sequenced in a study of response to subunit inactivated influenza vaccine. MiXCR was run by TCRdb on the RT-PCR reads, yielding one entry per CDR3 protein. Among over 650,000 distinct CDR3 sequences listed, about 18% were seen once. Here the sequenced sample was PBMCs from blood, taken 4 to 6 days after vaccination. The receptor set was obtained from a man in his fifties who received an inactivated influenza vaccine.

DNA of the CDR3: TGTGCCAGCAGTTTAGGCTCCAGGACGGCCTATTTT. This codes for CASSLGSRTAYF. This chain connects TRBV12-3 or TRBV12-4 to TRBJ1-3; D ambiguous. The CDR3 covers 12 residues. Between the trimmed V and J ends, which lost 1 base and 16 bases, there was a span of 14 bases.

This clonotype was observed a few times. The chain carries TRBV25-1 and TRBJ2-1; 7 bases are a match to TRBD2. The germline V gene has CDR1 MGHDK and CDR2 SYGVNS. After removal of 9 bases from V and 8 bases from J, the junction contained 10 bases not matched to a gene. This CDR3 has 13 amino acids. The CDR3 nucleotides are TGTGCCAGTACCGGACTAGGACTCGATGAGCAGTTCTTC. Residues: CASTGLGLDEQFF.

At least ten counts were recorded for this clonotype. Germline and junction disagree at one end, which may indicate a read error. V is TRBV20-1 and J is TRBJ2-3; a possible D gene is TRBD1 (6 bases). The germline CDR1 and CDR2 sequences are DFQATT and SNEGSKA (reference sequence). The CDR3 is made up of 11 amino acids. In DNA, the CDR3 is TGCAGTGCTAGAGTGGACAGTCGCCCTGTATTT. Its protein product is CSARVDSRPVF.

The chain recombines TRBV15 with TRBJ2-1; 9 bases align to TRBD1. The CDR3 covers 16 residues. With V trimmed by 3 bases and J by 7 bases, 10 bases remained unmatched. Germline CDR1 reads LNHNV; CDR2 reads YYDKDF (reference sequence). Here the CDR3 reads CATSSDPTGGWNEQFF. As DNA, the CDR3 is TGTGCCACCAGCAGCGACCCTACAGGGGGCTGGAATGAGCAGTTCTTC.

This clonotype was recorded a few times. DNA for the CDR3: TGCGCCAGCAGCTTCAACCCCGCAGATACGCAGTATTTT. This encodes CASSFNPADTQYF. This chain joins TRBV5-1 and TRBJ2-3; no definite D call. Deletions cut 2 bases from V and 4 bases from J, with 8 bases between. Germline CDR1 SGHRS, CDR2 YFSETQ. The CDR3 runs 13 residues.

V usage is TRBV5-1 and J usage is TRBJ2-5, with a tentative D call TRBD1 (6 bases). CDR1 and CDR2 (germline): SGHRS, YFSETQ. The CDR3 runs to 16 residues. With 0 bases removed from V and 2 bases from J, the gap between germline ends came to 14 bases. In nucleotides, the CDR3 is TGCGCCAGCAGCTTGGGAGGGGGACCTAATCAAGAGACCCAGTACTTC. Translating gives CASSLGGGPNQETQYF.

The chain is built from TRBV20-1 and TRBJ2-3; 11 bases match TRBD1. The ends lost 0 bases at V and 2 bases at J; junction bases unmatched: 7. The CDR3 extends over 17 amino acids. Germline V CDR1 and CDR2: DFQATT, SNEGSKA (reference sequence). The CDR3 loop reads CSARDLGQGAYTDTQYF. The DNA of the CDR3 is TGCAGTGCTAGAGATCTTGGACAGGGGGCCTACACAGATACGCAGTATTTT.

This clonotype was picked up a small number of times. The J gene is TRBJ2-7, the V gene TRBV20-1, with 10 bases matching TRBD1. CDR1 is DFQATT and CDR2 is SNEGSKA in the germline V gene (reference sequence). This CDR3 is built from 14 residues. V was pared by 3 bases and J by 5 bases, with 7 bases of the junction left unmatched. The CDR3 reads CSASLRQGADEQYF. In nucleotides, the CDR3 is TGCAGTGCTAGTTTGAGACAGGGGGCGGACGAGCAGTACTTC.